A single sample is the source of the 29 T cell receptor beta chains below, sequenced in a study of brain T cells in children with intractable seizures. Using immunoSEQ multiplex PCR, the repertoire was profiled, and TCRdb retains in-frame clones only, with some absent. In the table there are 70,000 to 85,000 clones, around 90% of which are singletons. The sample consisted of peripheral blood, taken at surgery. The receptors derive from a girl aged 2 to 9 with Rasmussen encephalitis and intractable seizures.

The chain combines TRBV28 with TRBJ1-2; weak D call: TRBD1 (5 bases). This CDR3 spans 15 amino acids. The V end was cut by 2 bases, the J end by 2 bases, with 12 bases between. CDR1 and CDR2 (germline): MDHEN, SYDVKM. As DNA, the CDR3 is TGTGCCAGCAGTTTAAGGAGTTCAGGGAACTATGGCTACACCTTC. As protein: CASSLRSSGNYGYTF.

The chain links TRBV27 to TRBJ2-3; D remains unclear. V was pared by 7 bases and J by 6 bases, with 17 bases between. The germline V gene has CDR1 MNHEY and CDR2 SMNVEV (reference sequence). The CDR3 sequence is 14 residues long. Here the CDR3 reads CASKDGRPGDTQYF. DNA of the CDR3: TGTGCCAGCAAGGATGGTAGGCCTGGGGATACGCAGTATTTT.

The rearrangement links TRBV6-6 to TRBJ1-2; the D gene is possibly TRBD1 (6 bases). Germline V lookup: CDR1 MNHNY, CDR2 SVGAGI (reference sequence). The CDR3 runs to 15 residues. V lost 4 bases and J 5 bases, leaving 17 bases between the germline ends. This CDR3 reads CASSSRGLWRYGYTF. DNA of the CDR3: TGTGCCAGCAGTTCCAGGGGATTGTGGCGTTATGGCTACACCTTC.

This clone has only one observation. This chain links TRBV10-3 with TRBJ2-7; D might be TRBD1 (5 bases). This CDR3 has 15 amino acids. Germline V gene data show CDR1 as ENHRY and CDR2 as SYGVKD. The ends were cut back, 11 bases at V and 2 bases at J, with 22 bases in the middle. In DNA, the CDR3 is TGTGCCTCGCGTCCGGCCGACAGTCCAGCCTACGAGCAGTACTTC. Residues: CASRPADSPAYEQYF.

This chain uses TRBV11-3 with TRBJ2-1, with 7 bases identical to TRBD2. Germline CDR1 reads SGHNT; CDR2 reads YENEEA. The J segment lost 2 bases and the V segment lost 5 bases, leaving 15 bases of the junction unmatched. This CDR3 comprises 18 residues. CDR3 residues: CASSPRGSGFSTYNEQFF. CDR3 nucleotide sequence: TGTGCCAGCAGCCCTCGGGGTAGCGGGTTTAGTACCTACAATGAGCAGTTCTTC.

The CDR3 DNA reads as TGTGCCATCGCAGGCAGTCTCCAGGATGGGCAGTTCTTC. Translated, it gives CAIAGSLQDGQFF. The chain is built from TRBV10-3 and TRBJ2-1; D gene unclear. V was pared by 8 bases and J by 12 bases, with 20 bases between. Germline values: CDR1 ENHRY, CDR2 SYGVKD. The CDR3 length is 13 residues.

The genes are TRBV5-6 and TRBJ2-1; D perhaps matches TRBD2 (6 bases). CDR1 is SGHDT and CDR2 is YYEEEE in the germline V gene. V gave up 4 bases and J gave up 0 bases, with 14 bases separating them. The CDR3 is 16 amino acids. CDR3 bases: TGTGCCAGCAGCCCTCGCGGGATAAGCTCCTACAATGAGCAGTTCTTC. Its translation is CASSPRGISSYNEQFF.

The chain uses TRBV19 and TRBJ2-2, with TRBD2 matching over 8 bases. The CDR3 length is 15 residues. J lost 5 bases, V lost 4 bases, and 6 bases had no gene match. CDR1 LNHDA and CDR2 SQIVND come from the germline V gene (reference sequence). Here the CDR3 DNA reads TGTGCCAGTAGTACCGGGACTAGTGTTACCGGGGAGCTGTTTTTT. This sequence encodes CASSTGTSVTGELFF.

In its sample, this clone was seen once. V and J are TRBV30 and TRBJ2-1; 7 bases agree with TRBD1. Looked up from germline, CDR1 is GTSNPN and CDR2 is SVGIG (reference sequence). CDR3 length: 13 amino acids. V lost 5 bases to trimming and J lost 7 bases; unmatched junction nucleotides: 8. Here the CDR3 reads CAWGRQGRNEQFF. In DNA, the CDR3 is TGTGCCTGGGGGAGACAGGGTCGAAATGAGCAGTTCTTC.

This chain joins TRBV7-6 and TRBJ2-7, with TRBD2 identical over 14 bases. Germline loops: CDR1 SGHVS, CDR2 FNYEAQ. There are 16 residues in the CDR3. Unmatched junction bases numbered 3, after V lost 0 bases and J lost 5 bases. The CDR3 loop reads CASSLAGLAGVHEQYF. CDR3 sequence (DNA): TGTGCCAGCAGCTTAGCGGGACTAGCGGGAGTCCACGAGCAGTACTTC.

The chain employs TRBV6-6 and TRBJ2-3; a weak D match, TRBD2 (5 bases). Trimming shortened V by 6 bases and J by 4 bases, and 11 bases separated the two germline ends. Germline V gene lookup returns CDR1 MNHNY and CDR2 SVGAGI (reference sequence). CDR3 length: 13 residues. The CDR3 loop reads CASSLKLADTQYF. CDR3 nucleotides: TGTGCCAGCAGCCTCAAACTAGCAGATACGCAGTATTTT.

The chain combines TRBV4-2 with TRBJ2-1, with TRBD2 identical over 15 bases. CDR3 length: 18 amino acids. The germline V gene encodes CDR1 LGHNA and CDR2 YNFKEQ. V trimming: 2 bases; J trimming: 12 bases; junction bases outside the gene matches: 14. CDR3 sequence reads: CASSQRASGTSGGKVQFF. The CDR3 DNA reads TGTGCCAGCAGCCAACGAGCTTCGGGGACTAGCGGGGGGAAAGTGCAGTTCTTC.

As for this clone: Other DNA sequences in this sample translate to the same CDR3. V usage is TRBV6-5 and J usage is TRBJ2-5; D not certain. Trimming left V 0 bases short and J 4 bases short, with 3 bases between. The CDR3 has 12 residues. In germline, CDR1 is MNHEY, CDR2 SVGAGI. CDR3 loop: CASSYSRETQYF. The DNA of the CDR3 is TGTGCCAGCAGTTACTCGAGAGAGACCCAGTACTTC.

This clone was observed a single time. V gene TRBV6-5 combines with J gene TRBJ1-2; TRBD1 matches at 7 bases. The CDR3 consists of 14 residues. The germline V gene has CDR1 MNHEY and CDR2 SVGAGI. The trim removed 4 bases at V and 5 bases at J, leaving 7 bases unmatched. CDR3 protein: CASSLLQGTYGYTF. The CDR3 coding sequence is TGTGCCAGCAGTTTACTACAGGGGACTTATGGCTACACCTTC.

CDR3 sequence: CASSANRGDTEAFF. CDR3 DNA: TGTGCCAGCAGCGCCAACAGGGGGGACACTGAAGCTTTCTTT. This chain connects TRBV21-1 to TRBJ1-1; TRBD1 is the table's D call and was not checked against the DNA. TRBV21-1 is described as a pseudogene. The CDR3 is made up of 14 amino acids.

V is TRBV19 and J is TRBJ1-5; no reliable D call. The CDR3 loop spans 16 amino acids. The V end lost 0 bases, the J end lost 3 bases, and 12 bases lay between the germline ends. Germline-derived CDR1 and CDR2 are LNHDA and SQIVND (reference sequence). The CDR3 loop is CASSIDRWADNQPQHF. CDR3 DNA sequence: TGTGCCAGTAGTATAGATCGGTGGGCAGACAATCAGCCCCAGCATTTT.

The chain uses TRBV10-1 and TRBJ2-1, with 10 bases that match TRBD2. J gave up 8 bases and V 5 bases, and 6 bases lay outside the gene matches. There are 14 residues in the CDR3. Germline assignment: CDR1 WNHNN and CDR2 SYGVQD (reference sequence). CDR3 residues: CASSLSGREHEQFF. CDR3 in DNA: TGCGCCAGCAGTCTCAGCGGGAGGGAACATGAGCAGTTCTTC.

The chain uses TRBV7-9 and TRBJ1-4; D gene unclear. The V gene lost 5 bases and the J gene lost 5 bases, with 15 bases spanning the gap. Germline V CDR1 and CDR2: SEHNR, FQNEAQ (reference sequence). The CDR3 runs to 15 residues. CDR3 nucleotide sequence: TGTGCCAGCAGCCGCTGGGAACAGCTCAATGAAAAACTGTTTTTT. Encoded protein: CASSRWEQLNEKLFF. Full variable domain (remainder filled in from reference TRBV7-9 and TRBJ1-4): DTGVSQNPRHKITKRGQNVTFRCDPISEHNRLYWYRQTLGQGPEFLTYFQNEAQLEKSRLLSDRFSAERPKGSFSTLEIQRTEQGDSAMYLCASSRWEQLNEKLFFGSGTQLSVL.

The chain recombines TRBV7-9 with TRBJ2-7; 7 nucleotides line up with TRBD2. This CDR3 has 16 residues. CDR1 is SEHNR, CDR2 FQNEAQ, per germline (reference sequence). The V and J ends lost 1 base and 3 bases, in that order; junction bases with no gene match: 9. CDR3 nucleotide sequence: TGTGCCAGCAGCTTAGGAAGGTCAGCGGGATACTACGAGCAGTACTTC. This sequence encodes CASSLGRSAGYYEQYF.

This chain joins TRBV29-1 and TRBJ1-2; D not resolved. CDR1 is SQVTM, CDR2 ANQGSEA, per germline. Trimming took 4 bases from V and 9 from J, leaving 15 bases between them. This CDR3 has 12 residues. The CDR3 here is CSVVSSEESYTF. CDR3 sequence (DNA): TGCAGCGTTGTATCGTCGGAGGAGAGCTACACCTTC.

CDR3 nucleotide sequence: TGTGCCAGTAGCGATTACAGGGGGCTACGGAATCAGCCCCAGCATTTT. Protein: CASSDYRGLRNQPQHF. V gene TRBV19 combines with J gene TRBJ1-5; TRBD1 aligns across 9 bases. The J segment lost 4 bases and the V segment lost 6 bases, leaving 10 bases of the junction unmatched. This CDR3 comprises 16 residues. The germline V gene has CDR1 LNHDA and CDR2 SQIVND (reference sequence).

This chain uses TRBV19 with TRBJ2-7, with TRBD2 matching 11 bases. V was pared by 5 bases and J by 5 bases, with 11 bases of the junction left unmatched. Germline V lookup: CDR1 LNHDA, CDR2 SQIVND (reference sequence). This CDR3 region has 16 residues. CDR3 sequence reads: CASSSYRLAGINEQYF. CDR3 nucleotide sequence: TGTGCCAGTAGTTCTTATCGACTAGCGGGAATCAACGAGCAGTACTTC.

The chain couples TRBV6-1 to TRBJ1-2, with TRBD1 matching over 9 bases. Looked up from germline, CDR1 is MNHNS and CDR2 is SASEGT. There are 17 residues in the CDR3. V gave up 3 bases and J gave up 3 bases; unmatched junction bases: 11. The CDR3 DNA reads as TGTGCCAGCAGTGACGCCGGGACAGGGCTCCTTCACTATGGCTACACCTTC. This translates into CASSDAGTGLLHYGYTF.

V usage is TRBV11-3 and J usage is TRBJ2-3; D unresolved. CDR1 SGHNT and CDR2 YENEEA come from the germline V gene. The CDR3 sequence is 15 residues long. Trimming removed 4 bases at V and 2 bases at J, with 13 bases between. The DNA of the CDR3 is TGTGCCAGCAGCTCCGTAGGACCGCTCACAGATACGCAGTATTTT. It encodes CASSSVGPLTDTQYF.

The CDR3 DNA is TGTGCCAGCAGATCAGGGGGCGCGAACACTGAAGCTTTCTTT. Its translation: CASRSGGANTEAFF. The gene calls are TRBV2 and TRBJ1-1; 8 bases map to TRBD1. Trimming cost V 6 bases and J 1 base; bases outside gene matches: 4. CDR1 SNHLY and CDR2 FYNNEI come from the germline V gene. CDR3 length: 14 amino acids. The full variable domain, rest sourced from reference TRBV2 and TRBJ1-1, is EPEVTQTPSHQVTQMGQEVILRCVPISNHLYFYWYRQILGQKVEFLVSFYNNEISEKSEIFDDQFSVERPDGSNFTLKIRSTKLEDSAMYFCASRSGGANTEAFFGQGTRLTVV.

This clone was recorded a few times. J is TRBJ2-1 and V is TRBV6-5, with TRBD1 as a possible D gene (5 bases). V dropped 2 bases and J dropped 5 bases, with 13 bases sitting between them. CDR3 size: 15 residues. From germline, CDR1 is MNHEY and CDR2 SVGAGI. CDR3 coding DNA: TGTGCCAGCAGTTACACAGGACCGCAGAACAATGAGCAGTTCTTC. It codes for CASSYTGPQNNEQFF.

The chain employs TRBV5-6 and TRBJ2-7; no reliable D call. V lost 0 bases, J lost 3 bases, and 7 bases lay in between. The CDR3 extends over 13 amino acids. Germline assignment: CDR1 SGHDT and CDR2 YYEEEE. The CDR3 DNA reads TGTGCCAGCAGCTTGGGACATGACTACGAGCAGTACTTC. Protein product: CASSLGHDYEQYF.

V is TRBV25-1 and J is TRBJ1-2; unclear D gene. Germline V gene sequence: CDR1 MGHDK, CDR2 SYGVNS. The CDR3 extends over 15 amino acids. Trimming removed 1 base at V and 0 bases at J, with 9 bases between. The CDR3 loop is CASSEFGVANYGYTF. The CDR3 DNA follows: TGTGCCAGCAGTGAATTTGGGGTGGCTAACTATGGCTACACCTTC.

V and J are TRBV14 and TRBJ2-6; TRBD1 aligns across 9 bases. Germline V CDR1 and CDR2: SGHDN, FVKESK. The J segment lost 0 bases and the V segment lost 4 bases, leaving 4 bases of the junction unmatched. The CDR3 runs 17 residues. The CDR3 reads CASSRTGVVSGANVLTF. In nucleotides, the CDR3 is TGTGCCAGCAGCCGGACAGGGGTCGTCTCTGGGGCCAACGTCCTGACTTTC.